This T cell receptor beta chain stems from a study of CD8+CD57+ T cells in acquired aplastic anemia. Study observations and caveats: Both patients and controls carried the same twenty-nine CD8+ CDR3 sequences.

Flow cytometry had shown expanded CD8+CD57+ cells in the patients chosen for sequencing. About this clonotype itself: What it binds is not known.

Genomic DNA provided the template from which TCR beta VDJ and CDR3 profiles were obtained. Using its own MiXCR run on the reads, TCRdb lists one record per CDR3 protein. This repertoire shows about 250,000 distinct CDR3 sequences, around 46% found once; its top ten account for approximately 8%. Germline V gene sequence: CDR1 SGHTA, CDR2 FQGNSA. V was trimmed by 1 base and J by 2 bases, leaving 19 bases between them. The CDR3 extends over 18 amino acids. Sequences were obtained from sorted CD4+, CD8+, or CD8+CD57+ T cells (not recorded which) from PBMCs. The V gene is TRBV7-2, the J gene TRBJ2-3; TRBD1 or TRBD2 may be the D gene (5 bases each). This receptor was identified in a human donor with aplastic anemia. Written as DNA, the CDR3 is TGTGCCAGCAGCTTAGATGGGGACGCGCTAGCCCTCACAGATACGCAGTATTTT. Amino acids: CASSLDGDALALTDTQYF.